A single sample gave rise to the 2 T cell receptor beta chains below, sequenced in a study of T cell clones after liver transplantation. Using immunoSEQ multiplex PCR, the repertoire was profiled, and TCRdb retains in-frame clones only, with some absent. The repertoire holds 95,000 to 110,000 clones, approximately 78% seen once, with over 0.75% in the top ten. Specimen: CD4+ T cells from blood, collected before liver transplant. These receptors originate from a human donor who received a liver transplant.

V gene TRBV4-2 combines with J gene TRBJ2-5; 10 nucleotides align to TRBD2. The V segment lost 1 base and the J segment 5 bases; nucleotides outside the gene matches: 4. This CDR3 spans 15 amino acids. The germline gives CDR1 LGHNA, CDR2 YNFKEQ. CDR3 coding DNA: TGTGCCAGCAGCCAAGGAGCGGGGGGGGTGGAGACCCAGTACTTC. It is translated as CASSQGAGGVETQYF.

The chain is built from TRBV23-1 and TRBJ2-1; 10 nucleotides line up with TRBD2. TRBV23-1 is labeled an ORF, and its function is uncertain. V gave up 6 bases and J gave up 8 bases; unmatched junction bases: 7. The length of the CDR3 is 14 residues. The CDR3 DNA reads TGCGCCAGCAGGGCAGCGGGGGGGTTTGATGAGCAGTTCTTC. This codes for CASRAAGGFDEQFF.